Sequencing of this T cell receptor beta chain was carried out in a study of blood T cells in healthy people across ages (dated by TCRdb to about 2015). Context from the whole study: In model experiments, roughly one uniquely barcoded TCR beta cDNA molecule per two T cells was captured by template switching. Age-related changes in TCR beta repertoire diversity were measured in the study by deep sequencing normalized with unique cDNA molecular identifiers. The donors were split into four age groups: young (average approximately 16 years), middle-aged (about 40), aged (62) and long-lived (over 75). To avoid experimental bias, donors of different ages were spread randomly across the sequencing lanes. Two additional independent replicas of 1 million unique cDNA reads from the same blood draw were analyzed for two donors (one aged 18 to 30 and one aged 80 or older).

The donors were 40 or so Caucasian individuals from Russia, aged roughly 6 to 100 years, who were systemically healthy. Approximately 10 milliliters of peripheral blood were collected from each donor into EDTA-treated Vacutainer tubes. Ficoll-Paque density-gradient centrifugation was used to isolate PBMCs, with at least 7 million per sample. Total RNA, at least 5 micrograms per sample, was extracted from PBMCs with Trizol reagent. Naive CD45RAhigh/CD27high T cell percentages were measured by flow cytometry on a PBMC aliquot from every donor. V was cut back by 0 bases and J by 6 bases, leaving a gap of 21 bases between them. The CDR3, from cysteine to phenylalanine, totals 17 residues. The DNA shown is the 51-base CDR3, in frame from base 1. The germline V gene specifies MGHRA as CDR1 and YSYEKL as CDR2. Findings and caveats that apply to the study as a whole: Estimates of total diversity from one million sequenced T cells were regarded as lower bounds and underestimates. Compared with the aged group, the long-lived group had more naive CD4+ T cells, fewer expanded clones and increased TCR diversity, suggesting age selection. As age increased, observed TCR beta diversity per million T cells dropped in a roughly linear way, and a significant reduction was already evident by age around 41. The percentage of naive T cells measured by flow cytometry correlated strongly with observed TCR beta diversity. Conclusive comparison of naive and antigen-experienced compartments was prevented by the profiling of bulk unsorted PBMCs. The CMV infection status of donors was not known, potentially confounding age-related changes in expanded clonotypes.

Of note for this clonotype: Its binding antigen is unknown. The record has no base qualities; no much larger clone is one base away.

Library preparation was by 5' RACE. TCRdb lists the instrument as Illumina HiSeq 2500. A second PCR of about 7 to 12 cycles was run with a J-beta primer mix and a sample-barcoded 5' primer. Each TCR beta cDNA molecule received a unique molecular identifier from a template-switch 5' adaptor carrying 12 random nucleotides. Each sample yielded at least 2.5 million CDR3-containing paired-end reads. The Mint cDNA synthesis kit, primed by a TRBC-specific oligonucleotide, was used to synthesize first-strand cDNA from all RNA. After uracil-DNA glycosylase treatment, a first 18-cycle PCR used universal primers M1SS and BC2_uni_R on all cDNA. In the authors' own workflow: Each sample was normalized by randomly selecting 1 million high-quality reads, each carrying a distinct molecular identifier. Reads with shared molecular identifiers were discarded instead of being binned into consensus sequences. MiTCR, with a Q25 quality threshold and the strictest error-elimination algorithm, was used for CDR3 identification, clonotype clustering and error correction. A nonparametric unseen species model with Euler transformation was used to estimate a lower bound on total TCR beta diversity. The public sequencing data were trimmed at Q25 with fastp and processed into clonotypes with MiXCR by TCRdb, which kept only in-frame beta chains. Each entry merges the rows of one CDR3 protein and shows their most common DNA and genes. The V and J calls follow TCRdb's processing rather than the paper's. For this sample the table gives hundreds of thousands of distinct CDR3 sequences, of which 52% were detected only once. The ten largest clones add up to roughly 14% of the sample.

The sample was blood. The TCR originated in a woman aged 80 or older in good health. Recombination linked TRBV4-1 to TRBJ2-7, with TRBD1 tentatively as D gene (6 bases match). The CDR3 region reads CASSQDWGRVSHAEQYF. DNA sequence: TGCGCCAGCAGCCAAGATTGGGGGCGCGTGTCACACGCCGAGCAGTACTTC.